Below, 6 T cell receptor beta chains from the same sample are listed, as sequenced in a study of blood T cell repertoires in COVID-19. Data came from immunoSEQ multiplex PCR; TCRdb stores just in-frame clones and leaves some out. The sample carries over 200,000 clones, about nine tenths recorded once. Sequenced sample: peripheral blood. The source is a man aged 60 to 75 who had recovered from COVID-19.

V usage is TRBV5-4 and J usage is TRBJ1-1, with D perhaps TRBD1 (5 bases). There are 13 residues in the CDR3. Trimming removed 4 bases from V and 0 bases from J, with 7 bases in between. The germline V gene encodes CDR1 SGHNT and CDR2 YYREEE (reference sequence). CDR3 region: CASSAGLNTEAFF. The CDR3 region has the DNA TGTGCCAGCAGCGCGGGACTGAACACTGAAGCTTTCTTT.

This sequence joins TRBV3-1 (or the pseudogene TRBV3-2) and TRBJ2-7, with a possible D match to TRBD1 (6 bases). The germline gives CDR1 LGHDT, CDR2 YNNKEL (reference sequence). V was shortened by 0 bases and J by 1 base, with 10 bases between the two germline ends. The CDR3 has 15 residues. The CDR3 here is CASSQEYRVSYEQYF. CDR3 nucleotides: TGTGCCAGCAGCCAAGAGTACAGGGTGTCCTACGAGCAGTACTTC.

V gene TRBV9 combines with J gene TRBJ1-1; D perhaps matches TRBD1 (5 bases). From germline, CDR1 is SGDLS and CDR2 YYNGEE. The CDR3 has 12 residues. Deletions cut 4 bases from V and 10 bases from J, with 14 bases between. The CDR3 spells CASSTGGGTAFF. The CDR3 DNA is TGTGCCAGCAGCACGGGGGGAGGGACAGCTTTCTTT.

The J gene is TRBJ1-3, the V gene TRBV7-3; a possible D gene is TRBD1 (6 bases). CDR1 SGHTA and CDR2 FQGTGA come from the germline V gene. This CDR3 has 15 residues. Trimming took 2 bases from V and 6 from J, leaving 14 bases between them. The CDR3 coding sequence is TGTGCCAGCAGCTTACAAGGACAGTCAGAAAACACCATATATTTT. Residues: CASSLQGQSENTIYF.

Regarding this clone: The same CDR3 also results from other DNA sequences found in this sample. The V and J genes are TRBV18 and TRBJ2-7; TRBD1 matches 11 bases. Germline loops: CDR1 KGHSH, CDR2 LQKENI. The junction had 2 bases not matched to a gene; V was cut back by 3 bases and J by 1 base. This CDR3 comprises 15 residues. The DNA for the CDR3 is TGTGCCAGCTCACCCGGGACAGGGGGTTCCTACGAGCAGTACTTC. It is translated as CASSPGTGGSYEQYF.

The chain has TRBV30 and TRBJ2-5; TRBD2 matches at 9 bases. From germline, CDR1 is GTSNPN and CDR2 SVGIG (reference sequence). V lost 4 bases and J lost 4; bases outside the gene matches: 16. The CDR3 covers 17 residues. Here the CDR3 reads CAWKSQASGETRETQYF. CDR3 DNA sequence: TGTGCCTGGAAGTCCCAGGCTAGCGGGGAAACCCGAGAGACCCAGTACTTC.